Listed below are T cell receptor beta chains from one sample, sequenced in a study of shared clonotypes between healthy human individuals. Sequenced by immunoSEQ multiplex PCR; TCRdb stores in-frame clones only, minus some. The repertoire holds about 2.5 million clones, with roughly 90% as singletons. The sequencing sample was made of naive CD4+ T cells from PBMCs. The receptors derive from a young man in good health. Some clones in this sample may be carry-over from other donors' samples. The CDR3 runs from the conserved cysteine through the conserved F or W. D genes are given only for firm matches. A clone size is listed for some rows: how often the clone was seen (once, few, many), or a class if it is expanded.

d_call	v_call	j_call	clone_size	cdr3_nt	cdr3_aa
-	TRBV12-5	TRBJ2-7	once	TGTGCTAGTGGTTTAGGCGTGCACGAGCAGTACTTC	CASGLGVHEQYF
TRBD1	TRBV28	TRBJ1-4	-	TGTGCCAGCAGCGAGGGACAGGGGGCTCGTGAAAAACTGTTTTTT	CASSEGQGAREKLFF
-	TRBV7-9	TRBJ2-1	-	TGTGCCAGCAGCCGAACCGACTTGGCGCAGTTCTTC	CASSRTDLAQFF
-	TRBV19	TRBJ1-1	-	TGTGCCCCGGTAAAGGGTACTGAAGCTTTCTTT	CAPVKGTEAFF
-	TRBV9	TRBJ2-7	-	TGTGCCAGCAGCGTAGGGTCGCGGGCCAGCAACTACGAGCAGTACTTC	CASSVGSRASNYEQYF
-	TRBV7-9	TRBJ2-7	-	TGTGCCAGCAGCCCAGGGGGGGGCCTAGGGCAGTACTTC	CASSPGGGLGQYF
-	TRBV18	TRBJ2-3	-	TGTGCCAGCTCACCGGGACTCGCTAGCACAGATACGCAGTATTTT	CASSPGLASTDTQYF
TRBD1	TRBV2	TRBJ1-6	-	TGTGCCAGCAGGGACAGGGGGAACTCACCCCTCCACTTT	CASRDRGNSPLHF
-	TRBV7-9	TRBJ2-1	-	TGTGCCAGCAGCTTCTTGCCTCGACCTGTCCGGGGGAATGAGCAGTTCTTC	CASSFLPRPVRGNEQFF
-	TRBV7-6	TRBJ2-7	-	TGTGCCAGCAGCTTAGGGGGGAGTGGGTCCTACGAGCAGTACTTC	CASSLGGSGSYEQYF
-	TRBV5-1	TRBJ2-5	-	TGCGCCAGCAGCGTGCTAGGGACCCAAGAGACCCAGTACTTC	CASSVLGTQETQYF
-	TRBV5-1	TRBJ1-2	-	TGCGCCAGCAGCTTGGCTGGGGAAAACTATGGCTACACCTTC	CASSLAGENYGYTF
TRBD1	TRBV11-2	TRBJ1-5	-	TGTGCCAGCAGCCTAGACAGGGTCAGTGGAGCCCAGCATTTT	CASSLDRVSGAQHF
-	TRBV6-1	TRBJ2-7	once	TGTGCCAGCAGTGTAGTGGAATACGAGCAGTACTTC	CASSVVEYEQYF
-	TRBV6-5	TRBJ1-1	-	TGTGCCAGCAGCACGATATCGGGCACTGAAGCTTTCTTT	CASSTISGTEAFF
-	TRBV7-9	TRBJ2-6	-	TGTGCCAGCAGCTCCCCTCGGCCATCCGCTGGGGCCAACGTCCTGACTTTC	CASSSPRPSAGANVLTF
TRBD1	TRBV15	TRBJ1-5	-	TGTGCCACCAGCCCCCTGGGACAGGGAGGGGGAACGCATAGCAATCAGCCCCAGCATTTT	CATSPLGQGGGTHSNQPQHF
-	TRBV7-9	TRBJ2-1	-	TGTGCCAGCAGCTTAGCAGGATCGAAGGAGCAGTTCTTC	CASSLAGSKEQFF
-	TRBV27	TRBJ1-1	few	TGTGCCAGCAGGCCCCAAACATTCACTGAAGCTTTCTTT	CASRPQTFTEAFF
-	TRBV6-1	TRBJ1-4	-	TGTGCCATCCGGACCGAGCAAAGACTGTTTTTT	CAIRTEQRLFF
-	TRBV19	TRBJ2-1	-	TGTGCCACCTCCTCCTCTGGAGGGGGAAGCAATGAGCAGTTCTTC	CATSSSGGGSNEQFF
-	TRBV5-1	TRBJ1-2	-	TGCGCCAGCAGCTGGGGGGACGTAAACTATGGCTACACCTTC	CASSWGDVNYGYTF
TRBD2	TRBV15	TRBJ2-1	-	TGTGCCACCAGCAGAGACCAGCGGGAGGGCAATGAGCAGTTCTTC	CATSRDQREGNEQFF
-	TRBV5-1	TRBJ2-2	-	TGCGCCAGCAGCTTGATTGCGTCGGCCGGGGAGCTGTTTTTT	CASSLIASAGELFF
TRBD1	TRBV6-5	TRBJ1-2	-	TGTGCCAGCAGTGCCCCCAGGGGGGTAGGCTATGGCTACACCTTC	CASSAPRGVGYGYTF
TRBD2	TRBV7-2	TRBJ2-1	-	TGTGCCAGCAGCCCCCCCGGGACTAGAGGAAGTGAGCAGTTCTTC	CASSPPGTRGSEQFF
-	TRBV10-3	TRBJ2-2	-	TGTGCCATCAGTTCGACTAGACCGAACACCGGGGAGCTGTTTTTT	CAISSTRPNTGELFF
-	TRBV5-6	TRBJ1-1	-	TGTGCCAGCAACCGAGATGGGAACACTGAAGCTTTCTTT	CASNRDGNTEAFF
TRBD2	TRBV6-5	TRBJ2-7	-	TGTGCCAGCAGTTCCCCAGCGGGAGGGCCCGACGAGCAGTACTTC	CASSSPAGGPDEQYF
-	TRBV28	TRBJ1-4	-	TGTGCCAGCACCAAGGCCAACAGACCTAATGAAAAACTGTTTTTT	CASTKANRPNEKLFF
-	TRBV5-1	TRBJ1-1	-	TGCGCCAGCAGCTTGGGTGGGGGGGCTTCTTACACTGAAGCTTTCTTT	CASSLGGGASYTEAFF
TRBD1	TRBV7-2	TRBJ1-4	-	TGTGCCAGCAGCTTAGGTACAGGGGGGTCTAATGAAAAACTGTTTTTT	CASSLGTGGSNEKLFF
-	TRBV19	TRBJ2-3	-	TGTGCCACCAGCAAGGGGAGGGGGCGCGCAGATACGCAGTATTTT	CATSKGRGRADTQYF
TRBD2	TRBV5-1	TRBJ2-5	-	TGCGCCAGCACCGCGGGGGGCTGGGGGGAGACCCAGTACTTC	CASTAGGWGETQYF
-	TRBV28	TRBJ2-7	once	TGTGCCAGCAGTTCCTTGGCAGGCTACGAGCAGTACTTC	CASSSLAGYEQYF
TRBD1	TRBV15	TRBJ2-7	-	TGTGCCACCAGCAGAGGAGCCGGGACAGGGTCCTACGAGCAGTACTTC	CATSRGAGTGSYEQYF
-	TRBV2	TRBJ2-7	-	TGTGCCAGCAGTCGGGGGCCTCGATCTCCCTACGAGCAGTACTTC	CASSRGPRSPYEQYF
-	TRBV5-1	TRBJ1-2	few	TGCGCCAGCAGGCCGCCGGCCGATAACTATGGCTACACCTTC	CASRPPADNYGYTF
TRBD1	TRBV27	TRBJ1-2	-	TGTGCCAGCTCGATCCACAGGGGGCCCGTCTATGGCTACACCTTC	CASSIHRGPVYGYTF
-	TRBV6-5	TRBJ1-4	-	TGTGCCAGCAGTTATGGAGGGGCAGGCGAAAAACTGTTTTTT	CASSYGGAGEKLFF
-	TRBV7-9	TRBJ2-7	once	TGTGCCAGCAGCTTGTCGGGGGCGAACGAGCAGTACTTC	CASSLSGANEQYF
-	TRBV10-1	TRBJ2-7	-	TGCGCCAGCAGGCTCCTTACCGGGCCTCTCCCCTACGAGCAGTACTTC	CASRLLTGPLPYEQYF
-	TRBV5-8	TRBJ1-5	-	TGTGCCAGCAGCTTGGGAAGGGCTCTGGGCAATCAGCCCCAGCATTTT	CASSLGRALGNQPQHF
TRBD2	TRBV11-2	TRBJ2-2	-	TGTGCCAGCAGCTTAATAGCGGGAGATACCACCGGGGAGCTGTTTTTT	CASSLIAGDTTGELFF
-	TRBV6-4	TRBJ2-7	-	TGTGCCAGCAATCCCGAAAGAGGAAAGCGTTCTCACGAGCAGTACTTC	CASNPERGKRSHEQYF
-	TRBV4-1	TRBJ2-3	once	TGCGCCAGCAGCCAAGGCCGGGCCTCCTCGAGGGATACGCAGTATTTT	CASSQGRASSRDTQYF
-	TRBV4-1	TRBJ1-2	-	TGCGCCAGCAGCCCTTATCAGGAATATGGCTACACCTTC	CASSPYQEYGYTF